This T cell receptor beta chain was sequenced for a study of blood T cell repertoires in COVID-19. Profiling relied on immunoSEQ multiplex PCR, and the TCRdb table lists in-frame clones only, not all of them. The sample consists of approximately 290,000 clones, around 85% of them appearing once. This clone has a single count. CDR3 size: 16 residues. V was clipped by 5 bases and J by 3 bases; unmatched bases: 7. Germline V CDR1 and CDR2: SNHLY, FYNNEI. The chain has TRBV2 and TRBJ1-5; 10 bases align to TRBD1. The specimen sequenced was peripheral blood. The TCR comes from a human donor with COVID-19, enrolled during active disease. The donor label of this sample is uncertain. The CDR3 DNA follows: TGTGCCAGCAGTAGCGGGACAGGGGCTTTCAATCAGCCCCAGCATTTT. Amino acid sequence: CASSSGTGAFNQPQHF.